The present T cell receptor beta chain was sequenced within a study of cytomegalovirus exposure and HLA in healthy donors. With 60 Vbeta and 13 Jbeta primers, the PCR was carried out. Produced via immunoSEQ multiplex PCR; TCRdb's table is partial and in-frame only. The data show under 130,000 clones, about 69% seen once. The CDR3 runs to 16 residues. The germline V gene encodes CDR1 SGHAT and CDR2 FQDESV (reference sequence). The V segment lost 2 bases and the J segment 2 bases; nucleotides outside the gene matches: 7. Sequencing input: PBMCs. The TCR was taken from a man aged 40-50 years in good health and CMV-seronegative. V and J are TRBV11-1 and TRBJ2-3, with 7 bases lining up with TRBD1. The CDR3 protein is CASSLQGQTNTDTQYF. The CDR3 DNA sequence: TGTGCCAGCAGCTTACAGGGACAGACAAACACAGATACGCAGTATTTT. Variable domain in full (rest from reference TRBV11-1 and TRBJ2-3): EAEVAQSPRYKITEKSQAVAFWCDPISGHATLYWYRQILGQGPELLVQFQDESVVDDSQLPKDRFSAERLKGVDSTLKIQPAELGDSAMYLCASSLQGQTNTDTQYFGPGTRLTVL.